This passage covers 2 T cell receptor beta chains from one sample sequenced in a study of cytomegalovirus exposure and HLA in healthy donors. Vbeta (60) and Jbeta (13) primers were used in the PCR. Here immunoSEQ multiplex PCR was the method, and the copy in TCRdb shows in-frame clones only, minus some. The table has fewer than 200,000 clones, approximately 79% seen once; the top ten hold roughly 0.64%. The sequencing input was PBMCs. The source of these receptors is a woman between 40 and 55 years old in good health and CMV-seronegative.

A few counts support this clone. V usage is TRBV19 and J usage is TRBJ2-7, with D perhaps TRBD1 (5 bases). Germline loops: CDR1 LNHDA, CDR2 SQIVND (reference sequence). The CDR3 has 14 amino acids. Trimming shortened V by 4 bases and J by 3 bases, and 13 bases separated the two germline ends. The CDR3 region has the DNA TGTGCCAGTAGTAGGGGCCAGAGCAACTACGAGCAGTACTTC. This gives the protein CASSRGQSNYEQYF. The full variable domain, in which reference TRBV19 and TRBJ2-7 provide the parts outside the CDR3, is DGGITQSPKYLFRKEGQNVTLSCEQNLNHDAMYWYRQDPGQGLRLIYYSQIVNDFQKGDIAEGYSVSREKKESFPLTVTSAQKNPTAFYLCASSRGQSNYEQYFGPGTRLTVT.

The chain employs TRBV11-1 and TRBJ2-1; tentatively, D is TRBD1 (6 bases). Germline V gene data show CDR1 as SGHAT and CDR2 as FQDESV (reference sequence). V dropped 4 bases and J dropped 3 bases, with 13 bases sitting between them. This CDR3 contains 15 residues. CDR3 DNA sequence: TGTGCCAGCAGCTCGCCTACAGGGCTCTACAATGAGCAGTTCTTC. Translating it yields CASSSPTGLYNEQFF.